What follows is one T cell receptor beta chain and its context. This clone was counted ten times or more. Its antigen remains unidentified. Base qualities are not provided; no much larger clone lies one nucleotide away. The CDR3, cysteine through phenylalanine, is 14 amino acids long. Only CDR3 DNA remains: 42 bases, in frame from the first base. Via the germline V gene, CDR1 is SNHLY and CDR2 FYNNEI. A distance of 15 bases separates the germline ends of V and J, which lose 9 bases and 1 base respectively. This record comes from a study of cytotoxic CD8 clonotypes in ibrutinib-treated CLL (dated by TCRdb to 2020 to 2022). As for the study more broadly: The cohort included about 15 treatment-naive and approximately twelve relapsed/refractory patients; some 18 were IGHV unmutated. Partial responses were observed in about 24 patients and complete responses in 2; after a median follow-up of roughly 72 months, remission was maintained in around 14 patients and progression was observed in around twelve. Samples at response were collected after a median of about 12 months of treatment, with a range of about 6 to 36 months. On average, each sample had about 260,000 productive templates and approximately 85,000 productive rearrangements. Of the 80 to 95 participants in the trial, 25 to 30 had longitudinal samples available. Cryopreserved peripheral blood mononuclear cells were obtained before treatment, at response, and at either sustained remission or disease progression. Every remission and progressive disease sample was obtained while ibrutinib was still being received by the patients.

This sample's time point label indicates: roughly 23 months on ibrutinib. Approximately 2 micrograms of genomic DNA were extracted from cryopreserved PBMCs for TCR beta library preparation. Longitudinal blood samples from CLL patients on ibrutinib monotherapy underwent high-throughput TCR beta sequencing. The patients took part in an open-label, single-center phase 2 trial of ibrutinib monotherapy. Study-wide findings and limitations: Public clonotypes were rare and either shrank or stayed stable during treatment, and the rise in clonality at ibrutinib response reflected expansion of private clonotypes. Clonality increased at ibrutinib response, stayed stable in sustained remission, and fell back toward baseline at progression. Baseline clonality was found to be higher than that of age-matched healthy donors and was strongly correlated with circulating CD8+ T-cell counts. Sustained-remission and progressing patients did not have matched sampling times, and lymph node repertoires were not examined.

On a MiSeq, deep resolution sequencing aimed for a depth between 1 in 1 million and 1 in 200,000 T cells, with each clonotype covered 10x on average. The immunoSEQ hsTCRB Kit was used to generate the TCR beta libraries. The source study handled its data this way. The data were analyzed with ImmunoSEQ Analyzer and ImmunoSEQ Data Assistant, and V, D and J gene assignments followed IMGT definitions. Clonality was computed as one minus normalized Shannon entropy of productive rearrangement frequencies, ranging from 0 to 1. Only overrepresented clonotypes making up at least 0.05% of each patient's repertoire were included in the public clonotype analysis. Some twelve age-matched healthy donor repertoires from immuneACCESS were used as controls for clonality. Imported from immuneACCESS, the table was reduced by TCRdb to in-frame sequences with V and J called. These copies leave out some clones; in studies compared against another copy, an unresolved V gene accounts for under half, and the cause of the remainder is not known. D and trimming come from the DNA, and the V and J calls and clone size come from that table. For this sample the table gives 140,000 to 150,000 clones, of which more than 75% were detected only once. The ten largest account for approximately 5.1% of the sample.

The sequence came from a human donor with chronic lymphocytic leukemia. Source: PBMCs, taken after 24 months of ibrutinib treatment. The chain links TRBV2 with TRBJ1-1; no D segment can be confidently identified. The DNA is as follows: TGTGCCAGAAAGGACCCCCGGGGGAACACTGAAGCTTTCTTT. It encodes CARKDPRGNTEAFF.